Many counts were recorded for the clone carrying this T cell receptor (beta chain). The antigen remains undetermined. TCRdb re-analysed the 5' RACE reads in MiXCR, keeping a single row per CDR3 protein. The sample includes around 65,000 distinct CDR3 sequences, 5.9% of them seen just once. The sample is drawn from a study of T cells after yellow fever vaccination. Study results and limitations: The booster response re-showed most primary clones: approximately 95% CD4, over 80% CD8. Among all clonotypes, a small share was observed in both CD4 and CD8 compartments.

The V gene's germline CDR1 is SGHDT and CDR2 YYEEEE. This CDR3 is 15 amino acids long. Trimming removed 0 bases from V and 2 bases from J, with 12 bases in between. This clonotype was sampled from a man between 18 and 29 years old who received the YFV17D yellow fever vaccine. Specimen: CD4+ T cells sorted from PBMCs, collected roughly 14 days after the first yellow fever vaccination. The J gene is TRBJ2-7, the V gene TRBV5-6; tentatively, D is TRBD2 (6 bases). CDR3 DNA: TGTGCCAGCAGCTTGGCCGGAGGGGCGGCCTACGAGCAGTACTTC. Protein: CASSLAGGAAYEQYF.